This T cell receptor beta chain was observed in a study of blood T cell repertoires in COVID-19. The repertoire was sequenced with immunoSEQ multiplex PCR; TCRdb's copy has only in-frame clones and lacks some. The table lists a few hundred thousand clones, 70% to 90% of them singletons. Germline V gene data show CDR1 as MGHDK and CDR2 as SYGVNS. Trimming took 4 bases from V and 7 from J, leaving 7 bases between them. The CDR3 is made up of 11 amino acids. The Seattle patients, enrolled during active infection, were followed longitudinally. This TCR was recovered from a man younger than 35 with COVID-19, enrolled during active disease. The sample was peripheral blood. The chain recombines TRBV25-1 with TRBJ1-2, with D unresolved. In DNA, the CDR3 is TGTGCCAGCAGTGTGGGCCCTGGCTACACCTTC. Its translation: CASSVGPGYTF.